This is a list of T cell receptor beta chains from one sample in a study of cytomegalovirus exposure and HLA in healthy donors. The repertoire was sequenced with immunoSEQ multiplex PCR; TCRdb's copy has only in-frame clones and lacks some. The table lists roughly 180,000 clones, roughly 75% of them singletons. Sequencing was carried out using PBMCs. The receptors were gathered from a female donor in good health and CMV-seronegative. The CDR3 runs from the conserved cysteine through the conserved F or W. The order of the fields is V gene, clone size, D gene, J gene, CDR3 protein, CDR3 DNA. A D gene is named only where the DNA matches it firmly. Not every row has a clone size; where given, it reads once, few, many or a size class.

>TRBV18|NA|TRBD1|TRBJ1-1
CASSPGTGGYTEAFF
TGTGCCAGCTCACCAGGGACAGGGGGCTACACTGAAGCTTTCTTT
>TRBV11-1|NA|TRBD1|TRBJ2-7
CASSFTDRGEQYF
TGTGCCAGCAGCTTCACGGACAGGGGCGAGCAGTACTTC
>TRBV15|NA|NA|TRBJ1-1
CATSRGGRGTEAFF
TGTGCCACCAGCAGAGGGGGGCGCGGGACTGAAGCTTTCTTT
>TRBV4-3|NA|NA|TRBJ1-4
CASSQDYSDEKLFF
TGCGCCAGCAGCCAAGATTACAGTGATGAAAAACTGTTTTTT
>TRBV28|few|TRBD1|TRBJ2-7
CASRPGQGTGYEQYF
TGTGCCAGCAGGCCAGGACAGGGGACCGGCTACGAGCAGTACTTC
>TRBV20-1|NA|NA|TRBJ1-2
CSAFGMDGYTF
TGCAGTGCTTTCGGGATGGATGGCTACACCTTC
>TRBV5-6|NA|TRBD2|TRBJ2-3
CASSLRGGADTQYF
TGTGCCAGCAGCCTACGGGGGGGGGCAGATACGCAGTATTTT
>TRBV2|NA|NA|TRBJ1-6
CASSGGRDSPLHF
TGTGCCAGCAGTGGGGGGAGGGATTCACCCCTCCACTTT
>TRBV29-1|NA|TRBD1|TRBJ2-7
CSVARTGMRYEQYF
TGCAGCGTTGCTCGGACAGGGATGCGATACGAGCAGTACTTC
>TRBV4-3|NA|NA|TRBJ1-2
CASSQSFGRAASPYGYTF
TGCGCCAGCAGCCAATCATTCGGCAGGGCCGCCTCCCCTTATGGCTACACCTTC
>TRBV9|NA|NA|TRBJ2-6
CASSAGSGANVLTF
TGTGCCAGCAGCGCAGGCTCTGGGGCCAACGTCCTGACTTTC
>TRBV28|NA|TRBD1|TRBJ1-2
CASSRQGYYGYTF
TGTGCCAGCAGTCGACAGGGGTACTATGGCTACACCTTC
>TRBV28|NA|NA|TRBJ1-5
CASSLPDRYNQPQHF
TGTGCCAGCAGTTTACCCGACAGGTATAATCAGCCCCAGCATTTT
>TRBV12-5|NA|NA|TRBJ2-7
CASGLVPEGRNEQYF
TGTGCTAGTGGTTTGGTACCGGAGGGCAGGAACGAGCAGTACTTC
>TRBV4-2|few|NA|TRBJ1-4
CASSLSMRVGEKLFF
TGTGCCAGCAGCCTTAGTATGAGGGTTGGTGAAAAACTGTTTTTT
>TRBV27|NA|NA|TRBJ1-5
CASSFGGQPQHF
TGTGCCAGCAGTTTCGGGGGTCAGCCCCAGCATTTT
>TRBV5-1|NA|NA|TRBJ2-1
CASSLSGSYNEQFF
TGCGCCAGCAGCTTGTCCGGGAGCTACAATGAGCAGTTCTTC
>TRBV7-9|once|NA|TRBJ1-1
CASSPLSTEAFF
TGTGCCAGCAGCCCACTGAGCACTGAAGCTTTCTTT
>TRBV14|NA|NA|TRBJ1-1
CASSVSNGGTEAFF
TGTGCCAGCAGCGTTTCCAACGGGGGCACTGAAGCTTTCTTT
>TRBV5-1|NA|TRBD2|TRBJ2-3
CASSLRTSGVDTQYF
TGCGCCAGCAGCCTCAGAACTAGCGGTGTGGATACGCAGTATTTT
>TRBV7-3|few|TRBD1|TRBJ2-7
CASSLTRDRDYEQYF
TGTGCCAGCAGCTTAACTCGGGACAGGGACTACGAGCAGTACTTC
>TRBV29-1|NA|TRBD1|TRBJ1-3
CSVTGTGNGNTIYF
TGCAGCGTTACCGGGACAGGGAATGGAAACACCATATATTTT
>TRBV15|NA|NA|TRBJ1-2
CATSRDGGGYGYTF
TGTGCCACCAGCAGAGATGGGGGCGGCTATGGCTACACCTTC